This note documents a single TCR beta chain sequence. Its matching antigen is unknown. This sample was taken from a study of T-cell reconstitution after alpha-beta-depleted transplantation in children. Findings of the study overall: After one year, T-cell counts and TCRbeta diversity mostly came from new T cells. Several patients had high TCRbeta diversity at day 60; it came from surviving recipient T cells and thymic progenitors. After transplant, at about two months, alpha-beta T cells were reportedly derived from several hundred expanded graft clones.

CDR1 and CDR2 from the germline V gene are DFQATT and SNEGSKA (reference sequence). This CDR3 has 15 amino acids. Trimming took 7 bases from V and 5 from J, leaving 21 bases between them. Preparation of the TCRbeta library involved a method that used unique molecular identifiers. Via MiXCR, TCRdb re-called the PCR reads, giving one row per CDR3 protein. The sample lists 140,000 or so distinct CDR3 sequences; 8.8% were seen once. The sequences come from PBMCs, mostly from graft donor cells, collected 180 days after TCRalphabeta/CD19-depleted stem cell transplant. This chain connects TRBV20-1 to TRBJ2-1; no firm D call. The receptor's source is a female patient aged 2-15 years who had a stem cell transplant for congenital amegakaryocytic thrombocytopenia, so the T cells may come from the graft donor. CDR3: CSGNKLGPWDNEQFF. CDR3 coding DNA: TGCAGTGGCAACAAGCTCGGGCCCTGGGACAATGAGCAGTTCTTC.